This TCR beta chain was sequenced in a study of T cell changes during pregnancy in multiple sclerosis. The V and J ends lost 0 bases and 2 bases respectively, with 15 bases between them. The CDR3 length is 17 residues. In germline, CDR1 is LGHNA, CDR2 YNFKEQ. Using immunoSEQ multiplex PCR, the repertoire was profiled, and TCRdb retains in-frame clones only, with some absent. This table has more than 35,000 clones, roughly 94% appearing once. The chain recombines TRBV4-2 with TRBJ2-3, with D perhaps matching TRBD1 (5 bases). Sequenced here: CD4+ T cells from peripheral blood mononuclear cells, sampled in the third trimester of pregnancy. This TCR was recovered from a female donor with multiple sclerosis, enrolled in a pregnancy study. CDR3 nucleotides: TGTGCCAGCAGCCAAGATTACGGCCAGGGCACCACAGATACGCAGTATTTT. Translating gives CASSQDYGQGTTDTQYF.